This T cell receptor beta chain is drawn from a study of cytomegalovirus exposure and HLA in healthy donors. Study conclusions and caveats: Earlier findings revealed that most TCR beta V segments proved productive either about 87% or about 30% of the time.

To note about this clone: Antigen: not known.

Trimming cost V 1 base and J 5 bases; bases outside gene matches: 16. The germline V gene has CDR1 GTSNPN and CDR2 SVGIG (reference sequence). The CDR3 has 19 residues. It was with 60 Vbeta and 13 Jbeta primers that the PCR ran. Generated by immunoSEQ multiplex PCR, the TCRdb table keeps only in-frame clones and is missing some. The sample includes about 140,000 clones, around 80% of them seen just once. Sequencing input: PBMCs. The receptor was isolated from a man in his forties in good health and CMV-seronegative. This sequence joins TRBV30 and TRBJ1-6, with 8 bases that match TRBD1. Here the CDR3 reads CAWSDLLISGGVHNSPLHF. The CDR3 DNA is TGTGCCTGGAGTGACCTTCTTATATCAGGGGGCGTTCATAATTCACCCCTCCACTTT.